This is a list of T cell receptor beta chains from one sample in a study of siplizumab effects on memory and regulatory T cells. Assay used: immunoSEQ multiplex PCR; TCRdb lists only in-frame clones, some missing. Of about 85,000 clones listed, 85% to 95% were seen once; the top ten hold approximately 17%. Sequencing used CD8+ T cells sorted from blood. These receptor sequences come from a human donor in good health. Both conserved end residues are part of each CDR3. A D gene is named only where the DNA matches it firmly. Part of the rows lack a size; the others show once, few, many or a class for expanded clones.

V gene	D gene	clone size	J gene	CDR3 protein	CDR3 DNA
TRBV7-2	TRBD2	.	TRBJ2-1	CASSLGLAGGNEQFF	TGTGCCAGCAGCTTGGGACTAGCGGGAGGCAATGAGCAGTTCTTC
TRBV14	.	.	TRBJ2-7	CASSQDWKSYEQYF	TGTGCCAGCAGCCAAGATTGGAAATCCTACGAGCAGTACTTC
TRBV5-1	.	.	TRBJ1-1	CASRLGAEAFF	TGCGCCAGCCGATTGGGAGCTGAAGCTTTCTTT
TRBV2	TRBD1	few	TRBJ2-3	CASSEGGQGAITDTQYF	TGTGCCAGCAGTGAGGGGGGACAGGGGGCGATAACAGATACGCAGTATTTT
TRBV19	TRBD1	.	TRBJ1-2	CASTNGYYDRGNYGYTF	TGTGCCAGTACCAATGGGTATTACGACAGGGGAAACTATGGCTACACCTTC
TRBV2	.	.	TRBJ1-1	CASSVEGNTEAFF	TGTGCCAGCAGTGTTGAGGGGAACACTGAAGCTTTCTTT
TRBV5-1	.	.	TRBJ1-2	CASSLSGQRYGYTF	TGCGCCAGCAGTCTTAGCGGACAGCGATATGGCTACACCTTC
TRBV7-3	.	.	TRBJ2-1	CASSTGYNEQFF	TGTGCCAGCAGTACAGGGTACAATGAGCAGTTCTTC
TRBV9	.	.	TRBJ2-2	CASSVPRGNTGELFF	TGTGCCAGCAGCGTACCTCGGGGAAACACCGGGGAGCTGTTTTTT
TRBV25-1	.	.	TRBJ1-4	CASSEYEKLFF	TGTGCCAGCAGTGAATACGAAAAACTGTTTTTT
TRBV29-1	.	.	TRBJ2-1	CSVLSNEQFF	TGCAGCGTTCTTTCCAATGAGCAGTTCTTC
TRBV27	TRBD2	.	TRBJ2-1	CASSSLLAGAYNEQFF	TGTGCCAGCAGCTCCCTACTAGCGGGAGCCTACAATGAGCAGTTCTTC
TRBV5-1	.	.	TRBJ2-7	CASSSDTPYEQYF	TGCGCCAGCAGCTCGGACACCCCCTACGAGCAGTACTTC
TRBV27	.	.	TRBJ2-7	CASMARGGSEQYF	TGTGCCAGCATGGCCAGGGGAGGATCCGAGCAGTACTTC
TRBV7-9	.	.	TRBJ2-2	CASSFPRTGELFF	TGTGCCAGCAGCTTCCCCCGCACCGGGGAGCTGTTTTTT
TRBV6-1	TRBD1	.	TRBJ1-1	CASSDSAGQGAEAFF	TGTGCCAGCAGCGACTCCGCGGGACAGGGGGCTGAAGCTTTCTTT
TRBV30	TRBD1	.	TRBJ1-5	CAGTNLRDRGQRGLPQHF	TGTGCCGGTACAAACCTCCGGGACAGGGGGCAGAGGGGGTTGCCCCAGCATTTT
TRBV9	TRBD1	once	TRBJ2-7	CASSVAGGRDEQYF	TGTGCCAGCAGCGTAGCAGGGGGACGGGACGAGCAGTACTTC
TRBV5-1	.	.	TRBJ2-2	CASRRNTGELFF	TGCGCCAGCAGGAGGAACACCGGGGAGCTGTTTTTT